The clone carrying this T cell receptor (beta chain) was detected only a few times. Assembly of TCR beta libraries relied on iRepertoire HTBI primers together with Arm-PCR of CDR3 regions. TCRdb itself ran the multiplex PCR reads through MiXCR, one entry per CDR3 protein. The table includes approximately 390,000 distinct CDR3 sequences, 15% to 20% detected once. Time point given: newly diagnosed GD, antithyroid drugs for less than 3 months. The TCR library used RNA extracted from PBMCs. The sample originates from a study of regulatory T cells in long-lasting Graves disease. CDR1 and CDR2 (germline): MNHNS, SASEGT. V lost 7 bases, J lost 4 bases, and 6 bases stayed unmatched. This CDR3 is built from 13 residues. This same sample was also taken into another study, of T cells in Graves' hyperthyroidism and ophthalmopathy.

The receptor's source is a woman between 18 and 29 years old with Graves disease. The input for sequencing was peripheral blood mononuclear cells (PBMCs), taken at new diagnosis, from a patient treated with antithyroid drugs. This sequence joins TRBV6-1 and TRBJ1-1; 7 bases line up with TRBD1. The CDR3 sequence is CASKGAGVTEAFF. The DNA for the CDR3 is TGTGCCAGCAAGGGGGCCGGGGTCACTGAAGCTTTCTTT.